Detailed here is one T cell receptor (beta chain). As yet, its antigen is unknown. This specimen comes from a study of cytomegalovirus exposure and HLA in healthy donors. Looking at the study overall: The study placed approximately 81% of its approximately 400 genotyped donors in the Caucasian-associated ancestry cluster.

PCR involved 60 Vbeta and 13 Jbeta primers. The assay was immunoSEQ multiplex PCR, and TCRdb's table has in-frame clones only and misses some. The repertoire has about 150,000 clones, over 65% of them found once; the top ten carry roughly 4%. Regarding the study as a whole: Altogether, about 160 TCR beta chains were recorded as cytomegalovirus-associated. Researchers reported in a later analysis that a missense DCLRE1C variant was tied to TCR beta V- and J-gene trimming.

Per germline, CDR1 MGHRA and CDR2 YSYEKL. This CDR3 contains 15 residues. V was pared by 7 bases and J by 0 bases, with 9 bases of the junction left unmatched. This TCR came from a woman aged 40 to 50 in good health and CMV-seronegative. The sequencing input was PBMCs. This rearrangement joins TRBV4-1 to TRBJ2-7, with 7 bases aligning to TRBD2. CDR3 bases: TGCGCCAGCACCCAGGGAGGGCATCCCTCCTACGAGCAGTACTTC. Translating it yields CASTQGGHPSYEQYF.